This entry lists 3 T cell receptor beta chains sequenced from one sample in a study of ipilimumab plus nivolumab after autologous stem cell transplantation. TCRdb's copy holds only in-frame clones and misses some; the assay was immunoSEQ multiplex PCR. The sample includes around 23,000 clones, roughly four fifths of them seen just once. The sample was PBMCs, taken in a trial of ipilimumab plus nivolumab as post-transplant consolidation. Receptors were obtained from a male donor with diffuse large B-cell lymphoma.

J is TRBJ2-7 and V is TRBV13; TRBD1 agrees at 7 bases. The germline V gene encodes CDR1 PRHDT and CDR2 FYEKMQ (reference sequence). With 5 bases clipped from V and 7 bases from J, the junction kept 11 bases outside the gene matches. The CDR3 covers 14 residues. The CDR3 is CASSRGQLFWEQYF. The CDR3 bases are TGTGCCAGCAGCAGGGGACAGCTGTTTTGGGAGCAGTACTTC.

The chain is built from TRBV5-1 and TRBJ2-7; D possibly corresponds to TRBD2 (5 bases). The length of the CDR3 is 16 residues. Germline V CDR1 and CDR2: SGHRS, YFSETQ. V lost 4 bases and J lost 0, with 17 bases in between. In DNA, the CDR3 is TGCGCCAGCAGCCCCGGCGCGGGCTACAGCTCCTACGAGCAGTACTTC. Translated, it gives CASSPGAGYSSYEQYF. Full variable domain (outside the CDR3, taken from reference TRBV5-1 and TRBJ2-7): KAGVTQTPRYLIKTRGQQVTLSCSPISGHRSVSWYQQTPGQGLQFLFEYFSETQRNKGNFPGRFSGRQFSNSRSEMNVSTLELGDSALYLCASSPGAGYSSYEQYFGPGTRLTVT.

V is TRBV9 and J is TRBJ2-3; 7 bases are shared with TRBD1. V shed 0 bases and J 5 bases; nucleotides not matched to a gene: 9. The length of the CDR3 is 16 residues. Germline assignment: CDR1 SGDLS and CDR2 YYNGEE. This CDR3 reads CASSVEARGGEDTQYF. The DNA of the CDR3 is TGTGCCAGCAGCGTAGAGGCTAGAGGGGGCGAAGATACGCAGTATTTT.